These 14 T cell receptor beta chains were sequenced from one sample in a study of identical twins. From the 5' RACE reads, TCRdb called clonotypes with MiXCR, one entry per CDR3 protein. The sample includes 520,000 or so distinct CDR3 sequences, around 20% of them seen just once. The sample was also linked to a second study, of T cells expressing NK-cell markers.

Sample: CD4+ T cells sorted from blood. The receptors derive from a woman aged 18-29 years in good health.

This clonotype was seen a few times. This chain uses TRBV7-3 with TRBJ1-1, with D possibly being TRBD1 (6 bases). The CDR3 loop spans 14 amino acids. The germline CDR1 and CDR2 sequences are SGHTA and FQGTGA. V was pared by 6 bases and J by 3 bases, with 14 bases between. CDR3 amino acids: CASSTQGGYTEAFF. DNA for the CDR3: TGTGCCAGCAGTACACAGGGAGGGTACACTGAAGCTTTCTTT.

V usage is TRBV20-1 and J usage is TRBJ2-5; 7 bases are shared with TRBD1. This CDR3 is 13 amino acids long. Looked up from germline, CDR1 is DFQATT and CDR2 is SNEGSKA (reference sequence). Trimming at V came to 2 bases and at J to 4 bases, leaving 4 bases not matched to a gene. The CDR3 sequence is CSARLTGTETQYF. CDR3 nucleotide sequence: TGCAGTGCTAGATTGACAGGGACAGAGACCCAGTACTTC.

V and J are TRBV20-1 and TRBJ2-2, with D possibly being TRBD1 (6 bases). Germline V gives CDR1 DFQATT, CDR2 SNEGSKA (reference sequence). V was trimmed by 6 bases and J by 5 bases, leaving 13 bases between them. The CDR3 is 13 amino acids. CDR3 nucleotide sequence: TGCAGTGCCTCTACAGGGACGACCGGGGAGCTGTTTTTT. Amino acid sequence: CSASTGTTGELFF.

The sample holds a few counts of this clonotype. This rearrangement joins TRBV20-1 to TRBJ2-5; the D gene is possibly TRBD1 (6 bases). The CDR3 extends over 14 amino acids. Germline CDR1 is DFQATT and CDR2 is SNEGSKA (reference sequence). V lost 5 bases to trimming and J lost 3 bases, with 16 bases between them. The CDR3: CSAVALGGKETQYF. CDR3 sequence (DNA): TGCAGTGCTGTTGCCCTTGGGGGCAAAGAGACCCAGTACTTC.

This chain links TRBV20-1 with TRBJ2-7; no clear D. V lost 1 base and J 7 bases, leaving 14 bases between the germline ends. This CDR3 has 13 residues. Germline CDR1 reads DFQATT; CDR2 reads SNEGSKA (reference sequence). This chain's CDR3 is CSARVPGRVEQYF. The CDR3 region has the DNA TGCAGTGCTAGAGTCCCAGGTCGGGTGGAGCAGTACTTC.

This clonotype was counted at least ten times. The V and J genes are TRBV12-3 or TRBV12-4 and TRBJ1-4, with 9 nucleotides matching TRBD1. Losses at the gene ends were 4 bases for V and 6 bases for J; bases not matched to a gene: 6. The CDR3 is 15 amino acids. The CDR3 bases are TGTGCCAGCAGTTACAGGGGGCGTGTGGATGAAAAACTGTTTTTT. As protein: CASSYRGRVDEKLFF.

The V gene is TRBV20-1, the J gene TRBJ2-5; 9 bases match TRBD2. CDR3 length: 16 residues. Unmatched junction bases numbered 11, after V lost 1 base and J lost 5 bases. CDR1 DFQATT and CDR2 SNEGSKA come from the germline V gene (reference sequence). Written as DNA, the CDR3 is TGCAGTGCTAGAGGTGGCGCGGGAGGGCCGGGGGAGACCCAGTACTTC. It yields the protein CSARGGAGGPGETQYF.

This rearrangement joins TRBV5-6 to TRBJ2-4; D tentatively reads TRBD1 or TRBD2 (5 bases each). The CDR3 is made up of 15 amino acids. Trimming shortened V by 3 bases and J by 0 bases, and 10 bases separated the two germline ends. Germline V CDR1 and CDR2: SGHDT, YYEEEE. CDR3 loop: CASSYGTLAKNIQYF. The DNA for the CDR3 is TGTGCCAGCAGCTACGGGACCCTAGCCAAAAACATTCAGTACTTC. Full variable domain (remainder filled in from reference TRBV5-6 and TRBJ2-4): DAGVTQSPTHLIKTRGQQVTLRCSPKSGHDTVSWYQQALGQGPQFIFQYYEEEERQRGNFPDRFSGHQFPNYSSELNVNALLLGDSALYLCASSYGTLAKNIQYFGAGTRLSVL.

The chain employs TRBV12-3 or TRBV12-4 and TRBJ1-4, with 8 bases lining up with TRBD1. V lost 7 bases to trimming and J lost 4 bases; unmatched junction nucleotides: 11. This CDR3 is 16 amino acids long. CDR3 in amino acids: CASTHGDRGNNEKLFF. As DNA, the CDR3 is TGTGCCAGCACCCATGGCGACAGGGGTAATAATGAAAAACTGTTTTTT.

This clonotype was detected ten times or more. The rearrangement uses TRBV5-1 and TRBJ1-1; 10 bases match TRBD1. V lost 4 bases and J lost 3; bases outside the gene matches: 6. The V gene's germline CDR1 is SGHRS and CDR2 YFSETQ. The CDR3 is 15 amino acids. The CDR3 loop is CASSPGDRGDTEAFF. The CDR3 region has the DNA TGCGCCAGCAGCCCGGGGGACAGGGGCGACACTGAAGCTTTCTTT. Together with reference TRBV5-1 and TRBJ1-1, the CDR3 gives the full variable domain: KAGVTQTPRYLIKTRGQQVTLSCSPISGHRSVSWYQQTPGQGLQFLFEYFSETQRNKGNFPGRFSGRQFSNSRSEMNVSTLELGDSALYLCASSPGDRGDTEAFFGQGTRLTVV.

This sequence joins TRBV4-3 and TRBJ2-2; 7 nucleotides agree with TRBD1. V lost 0 bases, J lost 5 bases, and 3 bases stayed unmatched. The V gene's germline CDR1 is LGHNA and CDR2 YSLEER. The CDR3 extends over 15 amino acids. The DNA of the CDR3 is TGCGCCAGCAGCCAAGAGACAGGGAAGACCGGGGAGCTGTTTTTT. Amino acid sequence: CASSQETGKTGELFF.

This chain joins TRBV7-9 and TRBJ2-1, with a tentative D call TRBD2 (6 bases). Germline lookup yields CDR1 SEHNR and CDR2 FQNEAQ (reference sequence). The CDR3 has 17 residues. V lost 6 bases and J 4 bases, leaving 22 bases between the germline ends. CDR3 in DNA: TGTGCCAGCAGTATTCCTCGGAGGGGATCGTTTTACAATGAGCAGTTCTTC. It yields the protein CASSIPRRGSFYNEQFF.

The chain combines TRBV7-2 with TRBJ2-6; weak D call: TRBD2 (5 bases). This CDR3 has 17 residues. Germline values: CDR1 SGHTA, CDR2 FQGNSA. Trimming shortened V by 4 bases and J by 0 bases, and 13 bases separated the two germline ends. CDR3 sequence (DNA): TGTGCCAGCAGCTCCCGGGATAGAACCTCTGGGGCCAACGTCCTGACTTTC. Its protein product is CASSSRDRTSGANVLTF.

This chain connects TRBV6-5 to TRBJ2-1, with 7 bases lining up with TRBD1. The germline V gene encodes CDR1 MNHEY and CDR2 SVGAGI. This CDR3 has 16 amino acids. V lost 2 bases, J lost 6 bases, and 10 bases stayed unmatched. CDR3 bases: TGTGCCAGCAGTTACAGGGGGCCTTACCTCTCCAATGAGCAGTTCTTC. It translates to CASSYRGPYLSNEQFF.